A single sample is the source of the 10 T cell receptor beta chains below, sequenced in a study of CD8 T cells in ankylosing spondylitis. The antigens these receptors bind are not known. Using its own MiXCR run on the 5' RACE reads, TCRdb lists one record per CDR3 protein. The data contain some 700,000 distinct CDR3 sequences, around a fifth of them seen just once; the ten biggest clones take up about 20%. Overall study findings and caveats: Typical of ankylosing spondylitis blood, it appeared, was a TCR beta motif of eight highly homologous variants.

The sample consisted of blood, either unsorted or a sorted T cell fraction (not recorded which). The receptors stem from a male donor with ankylosing spondylitis.

This clonotype was recorded many times. J is TRBJ1-2 and V is TRBV3-1; D ambiguous. Trimming stripped 1 base from V and 5 bases from J, with 5 bases between. Per the germline V gene, CDR1 is LGHDT and CDR2 is YNNKEL (reference sequence). The CDR3 runs 12 residues. CDR3 sequence: CASSQVKYGYTF. The CDR3 nucleotides read TGTGCCAGCAGCCAAGTGAAGTATGGCTACACCTTC.

This chain joins TRBV6-2 or TRBV6-3 and TRBJ2-1; D perhaps matches TRBD2 (5 bases). The CDR3 extends over 16 amino acids. From germline, CDR1 is MNHEY and CDR2 SVGEGT. Trimming cost V 6 bases and J 1 base, with 16 bases left between them. The CDR3 region is CASSPRYSGSYNEQFF. For the CDR3, the DNA is TGTGCCAGCAGCCCCAGGTATTCGGGGTCCTACAATGAGCAGTTCTTC.

This clonotype was recorded a few times. This chain joins TRBV20-1 and TRBJ1-2; 10 bases agree with TRBD1. J gave up 5 bases and V 2 bases, and 8 bases lay outside the gene matches. The germline CDR1 and CDR2 sequences are DFQATT and SNEGSKA (reference sequence). The CDR3 has 15 residues. Written as DNA, the CDR3 is TGCAGTGCTAGACTGACAGGGGGCGCGGGTTATGGCTACACCTTC. This sequence encodes CSARLTGGAGYGYTF.

This chain links TRBV12-3 or TRBV12-4 with TRBJ1-2; TRBD1 might be the D (6 bases). Trimming shortened V by 6 bases and J by 5 bases, and 16 bases separated the two germline ends. The CDR3 spans 14 residues. CDR3 region: CASRGDTAGYGYTF. The CDR3 DNA is TGTGCCAGCAGGGGGGACACGGCCGGGTATGGCTACACCTTC.

V gene TRBV18 combines with J gene TRBJ2-3; D ambiguous. In germline, CDR1 is KGHSH, CDR2 LQKENI. The CDR3 contains 9 residues. Trimming took off 3 bases at V and 13 bases at J, with 5 bases between the two ends. The CDR3 DNA follows: TGTGCCAGCTCACCCCTTGAGTATTTT. This encodes CASSPLEYF.

This chain joins TRBV20-1 and TRBJ2-7, with D perhaps TRBD2 (6 bases). V was cut by 7 bases and J by 0 bases, with 13 bases left in between. Germline V gene data show CDR1 as DFQATT and CDR2 as SNEGSKA (reference sequence). The CDR3 has 13 amino acids. The DNA of the CDR3 is TGCAGTGTCCTTCTAGCGACCTCCTACGAGCAGTACTTC. Amino acids: CSVLLATSYEQYF.

Here the CDR3 reads CAWSTGQGRYNEQFF. The CDR3 nucleotides are TGTGCCTGGAGTACGGGACAGGGGCGCTACAATGAGCAGTTCTTC. The rearrangement joins TRBV30 to TRBJ2-1, with TRBD1 matching 10 bases. The CDR3 is 15 amino acids. Germline V gene lookup returns CDR1 GTSNPN and CDR2 SVGIG (reference sequence). V lost 2 bases, J lost 3 bases, and 4 bases stayed unmatched.

This clonotype was recorded many times. This sequence joins TRBV6-4 and TRBJ2-2, with TRBD1 matching over 7 bases. J gave up 4 bases and V 3 bases, and 2 bases lay outside the gene matches. The CDR3 is made up of 14 amino acids. CDR1 and CDR2 (germline): MRHNA, SNTAGT. CDR3 in DNA: TGTGCCAGCAGTGAACAGGGGAGCACCGGGGAGCTGTTTTTT. Translating it yields CASSEQGSTGELFF.

The genes are TRBV5-5 and TRBJ2-4, with D maybe TRBD2 (6 bases). The CDR3 has 13 amino acids. Germline values: CDR1 SGHKS, CDR2 YYEKEE (reference sequence). V was clipped by 2 bases and J by 6 bases, with 9 bases between them. CDR3 in amino acids: CASSLGTVNIQYF. The CDR3, as DNA: TGTGCCAGCAGCTTAGGGACTGTAAACATTCAGTACTTC.

The V and J genes are TRBV20-1 and TRBJ1-4; TRBD1 aligns across 9 bases. Trimming cost V 6 bases and J 5 bases; bases outside gene matches: 4. The CDR3 totals 13 residues. Germline-derived CDR1 and CDR2 are DFQATT and SNEGSKA (reference sequence). The CDR3 region has the DNA TGCAGTGCCAAGACAGGGGGAAATGAAAAACTGTTTTTT. Translating gives CSAKTGGNEKLFF.